The clone carrying this T cell receptor beta chain showed up many times. The antigen remains undetermined. V dropped 7 bases and J dropped 3; count of bases not matched to a gene: 11. The CDR3 extends over 15 amino acids. TCRdb re-derived calls from the RT-PCR reads in MiXCR, one entry per CDR3 protein. The table shows some 500,000 distinct CDR3 sequences, with 10% to 15% occurring only once. The data belong to a study of response to subunit inactivated influenza vaccine. Study results and limitations: The authors proposed limited new T cell recruitment per seasonal influenza vaccination.

The clonotype was recovered from a man in his forties or fifties who received an inactivated influenza vaccine. The source was PBMCs from blood, collected 35 to 45 days after vaccination. This rearrangement joins TRBV12-3 or TRBV12-4 to TRBJ1-2, with TRBD1 matching 7 bases. DNA for the CDR3: TGTGCCAGCACCCTCAGGCTAGGGGGCGACTATGGCTACACCTTC. Amino acid sequence: CASTLRLGGDYGYTF.